This record concerns one T cell receptor beta chain sequence. The antigen is undetermined. The data originate from a study of immune cell composition in non-small cell lung cancer. About the research overall: Most cases were lung adenocarcinoma or squamous cell carcinoma. Study-wide results and caveats: In adenocarcinoma, maximal tumour-associated clone frequency tracked TIL tumour reactivity. Squamous carcinomas (approximately 75%) more often had tumour-associated clones >0.5% than adenocarcinomas (roughly 33%).

Normal lung was taken at the farthest possible site, at least 3 cm from tumour. Genomic DNA came from frozen unsorted single-cell suspensions. Between the trimmed V and J ends, which lost 4 bases and 0 bases, there was a span of 19 bases. Germline CDR1 is MNHNS and CDR2 is SASEGT. The CDR3 covers 17 residues. Generated by immunoSEQ multiplex PCR, the TCRdb table keeps only in-frame clones and is missing some. The sample has over 7,500 clones; approximately 80% are singletons. This receptor was obtained from a human donor with non-small cell lung cancer. V gene TRBV6-1 combines with J gene TRBJ2-7, with D perhaps being TRBD1 or TRBD2 (5 bases each). Sequencing was performed on non-adjacent lung tissue. CDR3 DNA sequence: TGTGCCAGCAGTGGGGACGGAGGCGGTTTTAGCTCCTACGAGCAGTACTTC. Protein: CASSGDGGGFSSYEQYF.